This paragraph covers one T cell receptor beta chain sequence. The source of the sample is a study of blood T cell repertoires in COVID-19. Overall study: Spain, Italy and the United States supplied samples that represented acute and convalescent COVID-19. Nucleic acid was either cDNA or gDNA, and it came from T cells, B-cell-depleted T cells, or PBMCs.

In the authors' methods: For nucleated cells, counts were estimated from reference gene primer amplification. TCRdb's copy holds only in-frame clones and misses some; the assay was immunoSEQ multiplex PCR. V, J and clone size are those of that table, while D and trimming were read from the DNA. The sample consists of around 210,000 clones, around 81% of them appearing once. Seattle patients were enrolled during active infection and followed longitudinally. This clonotype was obtained from a man aged 60 to 69 with COVID-19, enrolled during active disease. The source material was peripheral blood.

The chain's CDR3 is CASSRVGGSLNNEQFF. The CDR3, as DNA: TGTGCCAGCAGTCGGGTTGGCGGGAGTCTCAACAATGAGCAGTTCTTC. This rearrangement joins TRBV27 to TRBJ2-1, with 7 bases aligning to TRBD2. Germline assignment: CDR1 MNHEY and CDR2 SMNVEV (reference sequence). V shed 5 bases and J 5 bases; nucleotides not matched to a gene: 12. The CDR3 has 16 amino acids.